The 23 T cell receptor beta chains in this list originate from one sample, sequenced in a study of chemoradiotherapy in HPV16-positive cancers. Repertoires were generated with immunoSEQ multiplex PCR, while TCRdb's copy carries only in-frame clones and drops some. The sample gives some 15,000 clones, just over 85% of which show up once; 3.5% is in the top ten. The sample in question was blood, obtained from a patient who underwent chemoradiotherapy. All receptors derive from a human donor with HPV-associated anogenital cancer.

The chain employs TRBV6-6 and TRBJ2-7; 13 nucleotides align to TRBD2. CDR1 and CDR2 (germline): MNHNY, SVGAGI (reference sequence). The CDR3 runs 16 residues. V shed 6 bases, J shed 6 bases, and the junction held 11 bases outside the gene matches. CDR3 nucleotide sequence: TGTGCCAGCAGCCCCACTAGCGGGGGGGCCCAGGGCGAGCAGTACTTC. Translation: CASSPTSGGAQGEQYF.

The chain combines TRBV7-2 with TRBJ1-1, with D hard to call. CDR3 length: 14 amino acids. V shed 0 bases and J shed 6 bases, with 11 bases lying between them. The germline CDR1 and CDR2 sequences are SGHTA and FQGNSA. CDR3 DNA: TGTGCCAGCAGCTTAGCGTGGGGTTCACCTGAAGCTTTCTTT. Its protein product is CASSLAWGSPEAFF.

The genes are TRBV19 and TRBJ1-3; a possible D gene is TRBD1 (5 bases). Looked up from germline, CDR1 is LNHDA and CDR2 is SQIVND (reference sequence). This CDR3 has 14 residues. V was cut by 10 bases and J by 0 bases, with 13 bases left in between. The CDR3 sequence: CATGHSSSGNTIYF. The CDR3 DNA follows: TGTGCCACCGGACACAGCAGCTCTGGAAACACCATATATTTT.

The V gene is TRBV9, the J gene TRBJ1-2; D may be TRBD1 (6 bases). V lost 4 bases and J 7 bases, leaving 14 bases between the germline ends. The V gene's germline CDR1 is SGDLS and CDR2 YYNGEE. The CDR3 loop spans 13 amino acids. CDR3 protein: CASSPQGLRGYTF. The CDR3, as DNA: TGTGCCAGCAGCCCACAGGGTCTACGTGGCTACACCTTC.

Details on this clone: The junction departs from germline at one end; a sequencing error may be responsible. The CDR3 nucleotides are TGTGCTAGCAGCTTGGGGTCCCTAGCCACAGATACGCAGTATTTT. Translating it yields CASSLGSLATDTQYF. The chain couples TRBV7-7 to TRBJ2-3, with TRBD2 as a possible D gene (5 bases). CDR3 length equals 15 residues. Germline loops: CDR1 SSHAT, CDR2 FNYEAQ (reference sequence).

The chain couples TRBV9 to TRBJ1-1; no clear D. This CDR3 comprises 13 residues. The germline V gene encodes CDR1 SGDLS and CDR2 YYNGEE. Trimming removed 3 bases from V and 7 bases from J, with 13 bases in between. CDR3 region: CASSGPYGGEAFF. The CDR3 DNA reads TGTGCCAGCAGCGGTCCCTACGGTGGTGAAGCTTTCTTT.

The DNA of the CDR3 is TGTGCCAGAAGCGAGTCCTACGAGCAGTACTTC. It is translated as CARSESYEQYF. The gene calls are TRBV5-3 and TRBJ2-7; the D is unclear. TRBV5-3 is given ORF status, its function remaining uncertain. The CDR3 has 11 amino acids. V was clipped by 4 bases and J by 1 base, with 3 bases between them.

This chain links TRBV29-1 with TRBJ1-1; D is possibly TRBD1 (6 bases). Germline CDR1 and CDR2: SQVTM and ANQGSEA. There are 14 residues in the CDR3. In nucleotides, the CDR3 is TGCTCCGTCTCGGGGGCGAAAGGGATCGCTGAAGCTTTCTTT. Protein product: CSVSGAKGIAEAFF.

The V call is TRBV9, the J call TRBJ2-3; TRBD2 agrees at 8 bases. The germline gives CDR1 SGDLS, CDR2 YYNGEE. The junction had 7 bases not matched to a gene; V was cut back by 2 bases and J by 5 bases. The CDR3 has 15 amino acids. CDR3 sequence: CASSVLPGGQDTQYF. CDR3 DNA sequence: TGTGCCAGCAGCGTGCTGCCGGGAGGGCAAGATACGCAGTATTTT. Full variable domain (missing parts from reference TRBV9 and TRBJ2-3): DSGVTQTPKHLITATGQRVTLRCSPRSGDLSVYWYQQSLDQGLQFLIQYYNGEERAKGNILERFSAQQFPDLHSELNLSSLELGDSALYFCASSVLPGGQDTQYFGPGTRLTVL.

DNA of the CDR3: TGTGCCAGCAGCTTAGGGCCGGACACTGAAGCTTTCTTT. This translates into CASSLGPDTEAFF. The gene calls are TRBV11-2 and TRBJ1-1; D gene uncertain. From germline, CDR1 is SGHAT and CDR2 FQNNGV. CDR3 length equals 13 residues. Trimming left V 1 base short and J 3 bases short, with 6 bases between.

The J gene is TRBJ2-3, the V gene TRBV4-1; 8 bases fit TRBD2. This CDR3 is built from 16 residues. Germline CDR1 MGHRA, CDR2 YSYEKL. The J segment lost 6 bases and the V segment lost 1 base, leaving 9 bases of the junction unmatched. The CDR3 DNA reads TGCGCCAGCAGCCAAGGGGGACTAGGGGGGCTGGATACGCAGTATTTT. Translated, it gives CASSQGGLGGLDTQYF.

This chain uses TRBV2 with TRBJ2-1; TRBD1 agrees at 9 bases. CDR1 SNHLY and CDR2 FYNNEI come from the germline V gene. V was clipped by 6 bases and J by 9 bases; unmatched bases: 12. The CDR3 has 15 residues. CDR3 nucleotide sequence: TGTGCCAGCAGCCCCGGACAGGGGCTGATCGGTGAGCAGTTCTTC. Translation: CASSPGQGLIGEQFF.

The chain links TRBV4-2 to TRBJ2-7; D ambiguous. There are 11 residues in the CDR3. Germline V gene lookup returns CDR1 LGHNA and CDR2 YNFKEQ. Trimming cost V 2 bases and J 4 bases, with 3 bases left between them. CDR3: CASSQQYEQYF. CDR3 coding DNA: TGTGCCAGCAGCCAACAATACGAGCAGTACTTC.

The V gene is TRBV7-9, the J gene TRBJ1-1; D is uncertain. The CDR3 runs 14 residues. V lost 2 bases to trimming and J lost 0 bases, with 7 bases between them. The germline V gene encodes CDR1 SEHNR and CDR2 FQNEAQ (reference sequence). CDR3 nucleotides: TGTGCCAGCAGCTTAAGAGTGATGAACACTGAAGCTTTCTTT. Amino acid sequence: CASSLRVMNTEAFF.

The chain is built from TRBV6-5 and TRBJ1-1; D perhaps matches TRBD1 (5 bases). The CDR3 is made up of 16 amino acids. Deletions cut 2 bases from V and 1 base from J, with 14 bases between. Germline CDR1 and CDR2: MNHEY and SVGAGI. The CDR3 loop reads CASSYRPGLQNTEAFF. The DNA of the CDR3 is TGTGCCAGCAGTTACAGGCCGGGACTCCAGAACACTGAAGCTTTCTTT.

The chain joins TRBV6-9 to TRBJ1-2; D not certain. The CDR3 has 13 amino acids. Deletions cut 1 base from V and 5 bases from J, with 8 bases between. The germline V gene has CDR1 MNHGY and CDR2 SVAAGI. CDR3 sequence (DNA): TGTGCCAGCAGTTATTATGGCCAATATGGCTACACCTTC. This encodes CASSYYGQYGYTF.

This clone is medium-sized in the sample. The DNA for the CDR3 is TGCGCCAGCAGGGGGCTAGACACTGAAGCTTTCTTT. This codes for CASRGLDTEAFF. The chain is built from TRBV4-1 and TRBJ1-1; weak D call: TRBD1 (5 bases). This CDR3 has 12 residues. CDR1 and CDR2 (germline): MGHRA, YSYEKL. Trimming shortened V by 6 bases and J by 3 bases, and 8 bases separated the two germline ends.

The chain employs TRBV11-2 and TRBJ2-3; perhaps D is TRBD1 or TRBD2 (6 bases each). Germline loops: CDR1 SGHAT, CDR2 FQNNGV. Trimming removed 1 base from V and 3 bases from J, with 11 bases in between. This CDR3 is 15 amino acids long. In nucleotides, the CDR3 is TGTGCCAGCAGCTTAGCCGGGGGCCAGACAGATACGCAGTATTTT. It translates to CASSLAGGQTDTQYF.

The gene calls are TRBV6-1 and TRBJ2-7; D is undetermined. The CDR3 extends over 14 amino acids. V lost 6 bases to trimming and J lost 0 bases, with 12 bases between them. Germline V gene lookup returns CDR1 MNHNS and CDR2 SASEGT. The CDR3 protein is CASSPVEGSYEQYF. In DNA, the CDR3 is TGTGCCAGCAGCCCCGTGGAAGGCTCCTACGAGCAGTACTTC.

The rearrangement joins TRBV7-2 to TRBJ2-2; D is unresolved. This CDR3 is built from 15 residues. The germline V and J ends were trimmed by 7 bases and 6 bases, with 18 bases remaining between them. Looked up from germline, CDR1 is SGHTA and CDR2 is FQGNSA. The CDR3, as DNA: TGTGCCAGCAACTCCTTACTCGACCCGGCCGGGGAGCTGTTTTTT. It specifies CASNSLLDPAGELFF.

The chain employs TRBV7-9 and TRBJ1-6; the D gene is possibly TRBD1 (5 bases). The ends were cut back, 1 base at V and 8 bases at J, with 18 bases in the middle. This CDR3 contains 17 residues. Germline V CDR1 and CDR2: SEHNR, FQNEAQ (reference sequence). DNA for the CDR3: TGTGCCAGCAGCTTAGGCAGGGTCTACGACCCTCATTCACCCCTCCACTTT. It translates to CASSLGRVYDPHSPLHF.

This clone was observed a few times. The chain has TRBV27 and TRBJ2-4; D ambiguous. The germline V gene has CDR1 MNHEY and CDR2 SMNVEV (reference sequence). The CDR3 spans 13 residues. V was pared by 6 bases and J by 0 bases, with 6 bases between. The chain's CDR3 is CASRGLAKNIQYF. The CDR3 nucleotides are TGTGCCAGCAGGGGCCTAGCCAAAAACATTCAGTACTTC.

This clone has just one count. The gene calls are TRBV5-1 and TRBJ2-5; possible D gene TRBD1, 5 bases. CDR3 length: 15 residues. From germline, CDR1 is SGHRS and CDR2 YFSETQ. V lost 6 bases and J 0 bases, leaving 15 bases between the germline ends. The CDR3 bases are TGCGCCAGCACCGCCCGGGCAGGGAACCAAGAGACCCAGTACTTC. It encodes CASTARAGNQETQYF.